This record looks at one TCR beta chain sequence and its context. Trimming stripped 5 bases from V and 7 bases from J, with 23 bases between. This CDR3 region has 16 residues. TCRdb processed the RT-PCR reads anew with MiXCR; each CDR3 protein has one entry. The sample lists about 680,000 distinct CDR3 sequences, 13% to 15% occurring once. Sequenced: memory CD4+ T cells from blood. The TCR originated in a female donor in good health, serving as a healthy control. This chain uses TRBV12-3 or TRBV12-4 with TRBJ1-1; D uncertain. The CDR3 nucleotides are TGTGCCAGCAGTCCTCGGAAGATTACGATTGCCTTTGAAGCTTTCTTT. Protein: CASSPRKITIAFEAFF.